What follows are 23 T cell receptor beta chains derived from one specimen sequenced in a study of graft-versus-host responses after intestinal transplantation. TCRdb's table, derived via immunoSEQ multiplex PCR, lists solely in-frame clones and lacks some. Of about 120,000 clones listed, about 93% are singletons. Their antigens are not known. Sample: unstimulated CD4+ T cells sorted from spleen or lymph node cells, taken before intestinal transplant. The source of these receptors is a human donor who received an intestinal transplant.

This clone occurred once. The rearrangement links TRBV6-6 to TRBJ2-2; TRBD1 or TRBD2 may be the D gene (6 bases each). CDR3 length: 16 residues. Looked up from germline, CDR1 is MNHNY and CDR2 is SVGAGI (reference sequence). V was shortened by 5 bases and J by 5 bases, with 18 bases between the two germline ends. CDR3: CASSPWGKGGTGELFF. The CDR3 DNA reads TGTGCCAGCAGTCCTTGGGGGAAGGGGGGAACCGGGGAGCTGTTTTTT.

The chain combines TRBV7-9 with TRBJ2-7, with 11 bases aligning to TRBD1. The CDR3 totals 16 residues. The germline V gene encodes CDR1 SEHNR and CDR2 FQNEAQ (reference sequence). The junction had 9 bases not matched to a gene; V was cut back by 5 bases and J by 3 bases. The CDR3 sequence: CASSLGDRGMNYEQYF. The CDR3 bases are TGTGCCAGCAGCCTGGGGGACAGGGGGATGAACTACGAGCAGTACTTC.

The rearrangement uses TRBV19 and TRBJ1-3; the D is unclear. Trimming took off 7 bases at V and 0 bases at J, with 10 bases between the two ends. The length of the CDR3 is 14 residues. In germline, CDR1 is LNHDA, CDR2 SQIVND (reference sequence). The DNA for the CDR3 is TGTGCCAGTACCGCTTATTCCTCTGGAAACACCATATATTTT. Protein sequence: CASTAYSSGNTIYF.

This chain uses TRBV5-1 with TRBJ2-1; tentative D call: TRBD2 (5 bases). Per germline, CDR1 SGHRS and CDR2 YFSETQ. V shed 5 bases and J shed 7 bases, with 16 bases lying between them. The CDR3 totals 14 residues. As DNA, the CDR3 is TGCGCCAGCAGTAGAACGGGAAAGGTTAATGAGCAGTTCTTC. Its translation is CASSRTGKVNEQFF.

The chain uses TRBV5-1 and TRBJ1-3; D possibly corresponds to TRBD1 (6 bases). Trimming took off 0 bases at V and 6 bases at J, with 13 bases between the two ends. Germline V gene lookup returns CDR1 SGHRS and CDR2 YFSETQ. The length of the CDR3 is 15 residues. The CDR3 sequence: CASSLAGPGVNTIYF. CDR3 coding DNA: TGCGCCAGCAGCTTGGCTGGCCCAGGGGTAAACACCATATATTTT.

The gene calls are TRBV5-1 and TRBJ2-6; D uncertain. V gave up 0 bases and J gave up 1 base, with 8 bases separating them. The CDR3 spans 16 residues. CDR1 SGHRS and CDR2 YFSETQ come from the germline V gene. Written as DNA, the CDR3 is TGCGCCAGCAGCTTGGCGGTAGGATCTGGGGCCAACGTCCTGACTTTC. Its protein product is CASSLAVGSGANVLTF.

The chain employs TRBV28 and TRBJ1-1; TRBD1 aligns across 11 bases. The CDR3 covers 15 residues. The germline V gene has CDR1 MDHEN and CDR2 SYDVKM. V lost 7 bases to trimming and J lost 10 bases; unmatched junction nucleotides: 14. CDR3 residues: CASTRNGQGARGAFF. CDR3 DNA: TGTGCCAGCACCCGAAACGGACAGGGGGCGAGGGGAGCTTTCTTT.

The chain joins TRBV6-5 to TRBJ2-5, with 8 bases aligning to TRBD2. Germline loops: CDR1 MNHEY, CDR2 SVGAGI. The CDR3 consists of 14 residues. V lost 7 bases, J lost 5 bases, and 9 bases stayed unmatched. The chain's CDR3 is CASMTSVSQETQYF. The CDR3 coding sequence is TGTGCCAGCATGACTAGCGTATCACAGGAGACCCAGTACTTC.

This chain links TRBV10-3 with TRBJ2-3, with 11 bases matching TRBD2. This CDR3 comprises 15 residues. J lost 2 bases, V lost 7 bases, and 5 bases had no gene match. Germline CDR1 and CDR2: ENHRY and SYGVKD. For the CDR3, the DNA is TGTGCCATCACCCAGACTAGCGGGGCCACAGATACGCAGTATTTT. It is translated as CAITQTSGATDTQYF.

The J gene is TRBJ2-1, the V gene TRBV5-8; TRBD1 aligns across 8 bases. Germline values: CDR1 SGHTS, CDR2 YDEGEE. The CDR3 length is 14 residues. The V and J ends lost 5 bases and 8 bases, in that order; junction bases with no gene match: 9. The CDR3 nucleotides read TGTGCCAGCAGGGACAGGGTGAGAGGGGATGAGCAGTTCTTC. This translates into CASRDRVRGDEQFF.

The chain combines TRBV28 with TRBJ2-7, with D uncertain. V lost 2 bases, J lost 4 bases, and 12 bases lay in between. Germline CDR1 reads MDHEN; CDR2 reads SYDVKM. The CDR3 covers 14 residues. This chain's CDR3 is CASSLVGKLYEQYF. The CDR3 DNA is TGTGCCAGCAGTTTAGTGGGGAAGTTGTACGAGCAGTACTTC.

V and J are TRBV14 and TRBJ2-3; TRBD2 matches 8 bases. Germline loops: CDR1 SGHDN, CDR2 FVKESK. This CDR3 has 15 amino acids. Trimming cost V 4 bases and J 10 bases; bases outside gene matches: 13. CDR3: CASSRPGLGMTPQYF. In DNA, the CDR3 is TGTGCCAGCAGCCGGCCGGGACTAGGAATGACGCCGCAGTATTTT.

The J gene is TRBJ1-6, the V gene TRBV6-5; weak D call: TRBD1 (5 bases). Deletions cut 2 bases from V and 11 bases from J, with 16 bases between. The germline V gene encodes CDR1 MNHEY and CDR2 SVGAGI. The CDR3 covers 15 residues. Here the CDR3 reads CASSYLTASKTPLHF. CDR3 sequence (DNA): TGTGCCAGCAGTTACCTGACAGCTTCCAAGACACCCCTCCACTTT.

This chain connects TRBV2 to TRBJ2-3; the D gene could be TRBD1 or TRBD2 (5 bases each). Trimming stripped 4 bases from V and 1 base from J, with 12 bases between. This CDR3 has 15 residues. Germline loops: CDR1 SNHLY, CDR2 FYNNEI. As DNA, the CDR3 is TGTGCCAGCAGTGGGGACGGGGTGCGCACAGATACGCAGTATTTT. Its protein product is CASSGDGVRTDTQYF.

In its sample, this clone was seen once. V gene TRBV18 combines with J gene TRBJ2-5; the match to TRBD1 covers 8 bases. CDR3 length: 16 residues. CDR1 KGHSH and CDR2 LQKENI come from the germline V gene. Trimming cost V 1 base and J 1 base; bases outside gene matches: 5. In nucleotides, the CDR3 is TGTGCCAGCTCACCACTGGCCGGGACAGGCCAAGAGACCCAGTACTTC. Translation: CASSPLAGTGQETQYF.

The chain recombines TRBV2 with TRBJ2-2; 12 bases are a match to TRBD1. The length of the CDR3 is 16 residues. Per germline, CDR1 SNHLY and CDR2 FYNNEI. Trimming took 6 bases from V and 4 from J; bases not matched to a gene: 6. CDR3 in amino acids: CASRKGQGAGTGELFF. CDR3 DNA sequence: TGTGCCAGCAGGAAGGGACAGGGGGCGGGCACCGGGGAGCTGTTTTTT.

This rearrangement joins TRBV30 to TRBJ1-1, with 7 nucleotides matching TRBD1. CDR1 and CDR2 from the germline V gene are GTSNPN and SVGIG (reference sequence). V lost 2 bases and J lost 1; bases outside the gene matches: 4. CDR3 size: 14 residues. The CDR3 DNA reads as TGTGCCTGGAGTTCCGGGACAGCGAACACTGAAGCTTTCTTT. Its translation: CAWSSGTANTEAFF.

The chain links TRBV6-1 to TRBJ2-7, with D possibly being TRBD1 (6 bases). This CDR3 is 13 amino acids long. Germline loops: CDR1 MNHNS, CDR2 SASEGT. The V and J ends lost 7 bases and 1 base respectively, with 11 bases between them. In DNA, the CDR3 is TGTGCCAGCACGGGGCAGGGGTCCTACGAGCAGTACTTC. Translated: CASTGQGSYEQYF.

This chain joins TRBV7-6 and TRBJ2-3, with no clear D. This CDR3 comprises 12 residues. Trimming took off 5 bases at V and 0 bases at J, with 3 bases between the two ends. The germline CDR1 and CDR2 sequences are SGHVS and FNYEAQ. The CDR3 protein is CASSQSTDTQYF. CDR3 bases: TGTGCCAGCAGCCAAAGCACAGATACGCAGTATTTT.

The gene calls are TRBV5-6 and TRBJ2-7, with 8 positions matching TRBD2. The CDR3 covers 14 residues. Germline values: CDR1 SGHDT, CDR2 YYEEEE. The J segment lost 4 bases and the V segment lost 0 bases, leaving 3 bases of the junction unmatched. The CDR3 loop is CASSLVSGSYEQYF. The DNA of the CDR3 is TGTGCCAGCAGCTTGGTAAGCGGGAGTTACGAGCAGTACTTC.

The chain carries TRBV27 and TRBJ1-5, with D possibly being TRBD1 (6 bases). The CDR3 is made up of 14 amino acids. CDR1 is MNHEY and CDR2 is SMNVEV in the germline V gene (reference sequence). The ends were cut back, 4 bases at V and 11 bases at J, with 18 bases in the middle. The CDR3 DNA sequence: TGTGCCAGCAGTTGGGGGCCCGGGGCCTCGGCCCAGCATTTT. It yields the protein CASSWGPGASAQHF.

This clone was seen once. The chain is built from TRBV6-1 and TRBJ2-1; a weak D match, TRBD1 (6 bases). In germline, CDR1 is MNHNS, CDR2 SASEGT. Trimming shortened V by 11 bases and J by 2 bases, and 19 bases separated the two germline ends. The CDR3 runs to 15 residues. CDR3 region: CAGKQGSGPYNEQFF. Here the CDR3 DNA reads TGTGCCGGCAAACAGGGATCGGGCCCCTACAATGAGCAGTTCTTC.

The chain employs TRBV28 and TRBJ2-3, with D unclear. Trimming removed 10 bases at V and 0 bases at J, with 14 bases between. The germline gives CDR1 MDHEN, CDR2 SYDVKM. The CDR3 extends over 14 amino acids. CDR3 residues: CATSFPPSTDTQYF. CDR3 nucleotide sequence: TGTGCCACCTCTTTTCCCCCTAGCACAGATACGCAGTATTTT.